This T cell receptor (beta chain) came from a study of shared clonotypes between healthy human individuals. Each unsorted PBMC replicate got 300 ng genomic DNA, some 31,000 genomes. Some clones are missing from TCRdb's copy, which holds only in-frame ones; the method was immunoSEQ multiplex PCR. The sample carries hundreds of thousands of clones, around three quarters recorded once. CDR1 and CDR2 from the germline V gene are LNHDA and SQIVND (reference sequence). V shed 5 bases and J 0 bases; nucleotides not matched to a gene: 4. This CDR3 has 15 amino acids. Sequencing input: PBMCs. V and J are TRBV19 and TRBJ2-1; 7 nucleotides agree with TRBD1. The TCR originated in a woman aged 40 to 50 in good health. Some clones in this sample may be carry-over from other donors' samples. CDR3 sequence: CASSPNRGSYNEQFF. The CDR3 DNA sequence: TGTGCCAGTAGTCCCAACAGGGGCTCCTACAATGAGCAGTTCTTC.